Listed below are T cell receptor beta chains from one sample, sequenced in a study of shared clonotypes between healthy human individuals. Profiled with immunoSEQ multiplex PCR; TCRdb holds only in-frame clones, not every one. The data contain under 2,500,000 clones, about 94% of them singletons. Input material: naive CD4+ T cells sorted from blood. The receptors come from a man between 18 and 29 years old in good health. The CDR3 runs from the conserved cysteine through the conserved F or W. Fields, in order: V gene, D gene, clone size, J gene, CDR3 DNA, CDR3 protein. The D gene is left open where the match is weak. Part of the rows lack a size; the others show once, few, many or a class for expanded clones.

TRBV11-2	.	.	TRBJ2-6	TGTGCCAGCAGCCCTATGGGGGGGCTTGGGGCCAACGTCCTGACTTTC	CASSPMGGLGANVLTF
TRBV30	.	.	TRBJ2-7	TGTGCCTGGAGTAACGGTGGGAGCGAGCAGTACTTC	CAWSNGGSEQYF
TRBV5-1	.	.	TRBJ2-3	TGCGCCAGCAGCCGACGGACTAGCACAGATACGCAGTATTTT	CASSRRTSTDTQYF
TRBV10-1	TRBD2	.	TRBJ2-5	TGCGCCAGCAGTGAAGCGGGAGTGGAGACCCAGTACTTC	CASSEAGVETQYF
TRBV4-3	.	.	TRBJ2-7	TGCGCCAGCAGCCAAGACCCGGGCCGAGGCGAGCAGTACTTC	CASSQDPGRGEQYF
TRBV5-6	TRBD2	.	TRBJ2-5	TGTGCCAGCAGCCAACTAGCGGGAGGTCGGCAGACCCAGTACTTC	CASSQLAGGRQTQYF
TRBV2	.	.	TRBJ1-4	TGTGCCAGCAGAGAAACAGGGTTAGGCGAAAAACTGTTTTTT	CASRETGLGEKLFF
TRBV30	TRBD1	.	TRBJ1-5	TGTGCCTGGAGTGTAAGACAGGGGATAAGCAATCAGCCCCAGCATTTT	CAWSVRQGISNQPQHF
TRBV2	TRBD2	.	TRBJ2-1	TGTGCCATTCCGTATTCCGCTAGCGGCCCCAATGAGCAGTTCTTC	CAIPYSASGPNEQFF
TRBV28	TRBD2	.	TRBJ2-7	TGTGCGGTAAGGGCGGGAGGGAGCTCCTACGAGCAGTACTTC	CAVRAGGSSYEQYF
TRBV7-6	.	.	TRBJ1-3	TGTGCCAGCAGCCAGGGGACCGCCAGCTCTGGAAACACCATATATTTT	CASSQGTASSGNTIYF
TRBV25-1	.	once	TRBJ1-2	TGTGCCAGCAGTGACTCGAGCAGGGCTAACTATGGCTACACCTTC	CASSDSSRANYGYTF
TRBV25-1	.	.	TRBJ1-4	TGTGCCAGCAGTGAACCGGGGGGGGCAACTAATGAAAAACTGTTTTTT	CASSEPGGATNEKLFF
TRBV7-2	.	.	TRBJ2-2	TGTGCCAGCAGCTCCAAGCGGTACACCGGGGAGCTGTTTTTT	CASSSKRYTGELFF
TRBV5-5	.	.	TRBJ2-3	TGTGCCAGCAGCTTAAACTCCATGGCAGATACGCAGTATTTT	CASSLNSMADTQYF
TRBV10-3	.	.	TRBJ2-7	TGTGCCATCTCAAGGGACCGATTCTACGAGCAGTACTTC	CAISRDRFYEQYF
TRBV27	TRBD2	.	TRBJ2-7	TGTGCCAGCAGTGTGCGGGAGGGCTTATCCGAGCAGTACTTC	CASSVREGLSEQYF
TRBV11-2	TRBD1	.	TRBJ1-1	TGTGCCAGCAGGGGACAGGGGTTCGGTACTGAAGCTTTCTTT	CASRGQGFGTEAFF
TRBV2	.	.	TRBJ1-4	TGTGCCAGCGCGGGGCAGTTGGCCAATGAAAAACTGTTTTTT	CASAGQLANEKLFF
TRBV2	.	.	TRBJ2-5	TGTGCCAGCAAGAGGTACGACCAAAAGCAAGAGACCCAGTACTTC	CASKRYDQKQETQYF
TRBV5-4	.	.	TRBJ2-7	TGTGCCAGCAGCCCGGGACCGAGCTCCTACGAGCAGTACTTC	CASSPGPSSYEQYF
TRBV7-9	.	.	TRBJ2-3	TGTGCCAGCAGCTTAGCCGGGACAACCAGCACAGATACGCAGTATTTT	CASSLAGTTSTDTQYF
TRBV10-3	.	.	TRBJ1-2	TGTGCCATCAGTGACGGAGCGTTGGGCGGCTACACCTTC	CAISDGALGGYTF
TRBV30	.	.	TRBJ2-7	TGTGCCTGGAGTATATTTCCAGGTAACTCCTACGAGCAGTACTTC	CAWSIFPGNSYEQYF
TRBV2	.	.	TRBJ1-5	TGTGCCAGCAGTGAAGCCGTGGGCAATCAGCCCCAGCATTTT	CASSEAVGNQPQHF
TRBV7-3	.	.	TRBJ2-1	TGTGCCAGCAGCTCCCAGGGGCACGAGCAGTTCTTC	CASSSQGHEQFF
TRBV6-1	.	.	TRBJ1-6	TGTGCCAGTGGACAGAGCTCCTATAATTCACCCCTCCACTTT	CASGQSSYNSPLHF
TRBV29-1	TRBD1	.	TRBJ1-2	TGCAGCGGGGACACAGGGGGCGTGGGCTACACCTTC	CSGDTGGVGYTF
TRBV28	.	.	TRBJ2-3	TGTGCCAGCAGTTTATTCCAGACAGATACGCAGTATTTT	CASSLFQTDTQYF
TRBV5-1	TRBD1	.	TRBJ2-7	TGCGCCAGCAGCCACGACAGGGATACCTACGAGCAGTACTTC	CASSHDRDTYEQYF
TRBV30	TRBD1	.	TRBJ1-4	TGTGCCTCAACACAGGGGGCCGCTGAAAAACTGTTTTTT	CASTQGAAEKLFF
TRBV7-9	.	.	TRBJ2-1	TGTGCCAGCAGCTTGACAGGGACTCTTTACAATGAGCAGTTCTTC	CASSLTGTLYNEQFF
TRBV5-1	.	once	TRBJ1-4	TGCGCCAGCAGCTTGGAGAACTTTGAAAAACTGTTTTTT	CASSLENFEKLFF
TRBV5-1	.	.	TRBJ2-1	TGCGCCAGCAGCTTGGTGAGGAGCTCCTACAATGAGCAGTTCTTC	CASSLVRSSYNEQFF
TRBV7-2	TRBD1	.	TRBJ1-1	TGTGCCAGCAGCGGATTACAGGGGGCGTCTGAAGCTTTCTTT	CASSGLQGASEAFF
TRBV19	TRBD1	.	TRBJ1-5	TGTGCCAGTAGTATATGGGGACAGGGTAATCAGCCCCAGCATTTT	CASSIWGQGNQPQHF
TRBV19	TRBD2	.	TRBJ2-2	TGTGCCAGTAGTAGGGAACTAGCGGGGGGCCCTGGGGAGCTGTTTTTT	CASSRELAGGPGELFF
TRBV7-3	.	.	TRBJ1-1	TGTGCCAGCAGCTTACGGCCGGGGGGCACTGAGGCTTTCTTT	CASSLRPGGTEAFF
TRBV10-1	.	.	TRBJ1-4	TGCGCCAGCAGAAAGGACAGAGAAGGTGAAAAACTGTTTTTT	CASRKDREGEKLFF
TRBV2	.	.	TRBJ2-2	TGTGCCAGCAGTCGCTTTGGGGACCTCATCGTGCTGTTTTTT	CASSRFGDLIVLFF
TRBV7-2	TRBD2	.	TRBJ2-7	TGTGCCAGCAGCCCGGGACTAGCGGGGGCCTACGAGCAGTACTTC	CASSPGLAGAYEQYF
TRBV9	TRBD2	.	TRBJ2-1	TGTGCCAGCAGCGTCAGTAGCGGGAGGGAACCCTACAATGAGCAGTTCTTC	CASSVSSGREPYNEQFF
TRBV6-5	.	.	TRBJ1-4	TGTGCCAGCAGTTACTCCGGACAGCCAACTAATGAAAAACTGTTTTTT	CASSYSGQPTNEKLFF
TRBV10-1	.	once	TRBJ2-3	TGCGCCAGCAGTGATTCTACCCTTGTCGCAGATACGCAGTATTTT	CASSDSTLVADTQYF
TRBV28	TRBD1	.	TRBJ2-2	TGTGCCAGCAGTTCCGGACAGGGGGGTCTCACCGGGGAGCTGTTTTTT	CASSSGQGGLTGELFF
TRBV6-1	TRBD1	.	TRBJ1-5	TGTGCCAGCAGTGTACAGGGGGGCAATCAGCCCCAGCATTTT	CASSVQGGNQPQHF
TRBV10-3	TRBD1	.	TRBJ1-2	TGTGCCATCAACACAGGGGGCGACTATGGCTACACCTTC	CAINTGGDYGYTF
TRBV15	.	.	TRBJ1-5	TGTGCCACCAGCAGAGACATTCGACAGGACAATCAGCCCCAGCATTTT	CATSRDIRQDNQPQHF
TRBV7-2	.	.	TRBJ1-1	TGTGCCAGCAGCTTAAGGTCGTGGGGGAACACTGAAGCTTTCTTT	CASSLRSWGNTEAFF
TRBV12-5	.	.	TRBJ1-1	TGTGCTAGTGGTGCCCTCCGGGGGCTCTCCACAAGTCCACTAAATTTGGACACTGAAGCTTTCTTT	CASGALRGLSTSPLNLDTEAFF
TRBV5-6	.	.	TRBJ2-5	TGTGCCAGCAGCTTCGAAAAGGGTGTGGGGGCCCAGTACTTC	CASSFEKGVGAQYF
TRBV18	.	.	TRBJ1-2	TGTGCCAGCTCACCAGGTCCAGGCGTCGGCTACACCTTC	CASSPGPGVGYTF
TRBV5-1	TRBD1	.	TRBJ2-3	TGCGCCAGCAGCTGGGGACAGGGGGCGGTCACAGATACGCAGTATTTT	CASSWGQGAVTDTQYF
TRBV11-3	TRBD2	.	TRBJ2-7	TGTGCCAGCAGCTTGGAGCGGGAGGGCCCCCACGAGCAGTACTTC	CASSLEREGPHEQYF
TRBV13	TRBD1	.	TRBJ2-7	TGTGCCAGCAGCTTCCGACAGGGATCCTACGAGCAGTACTTC	CASSFRQGSYEQYF